Sequencing of this T cell receptor (beta chain) was carried out in a study of T cells in Graves' hyperthyroidism and ophthalmopathy. Background on the study: Specimen type is peripheral blood, collected at initial diagnosis prior to any treatment. Study-level findings and limits: Ophthalmopathy, as predicted by the model, came a median roughly 6.5 months after the prediction.

Germline V CDR1 and CDR2: MDHEN, SYDVKM. This CDR3 comprises 13 residues. Trimming shortened V by 7 bases and J by 4 bases, and 11 bases separated the two germline ends. Amplified TCR beta CDR3 regions derived from RNA transcripts. The HTBI set primed first-round TCR CDR3 RT-PCR. TCRdb ran MiXCR on the multiplex PCR reads and lists one entry per CDR3 protein. The repertoire has over 500,000 distinct CDR3 sequences, roughly 15% of them found once; the top ten carry 25% to 30%. A word on this clonotype: Its antigen is not identified.

The sequenced material came from blood. V usage is TRBV28 and J usage is TRBJ1-5; D gene uncertain. The receptor was isolated from a young woman with Graves' ophthalmopathy. Here the CDR3 reads CASNGRFNQPQHF. DNA of the CDR3: TGTGCCAGCAACGGGAGATTTAATCAGCCCCAGCATTTT.